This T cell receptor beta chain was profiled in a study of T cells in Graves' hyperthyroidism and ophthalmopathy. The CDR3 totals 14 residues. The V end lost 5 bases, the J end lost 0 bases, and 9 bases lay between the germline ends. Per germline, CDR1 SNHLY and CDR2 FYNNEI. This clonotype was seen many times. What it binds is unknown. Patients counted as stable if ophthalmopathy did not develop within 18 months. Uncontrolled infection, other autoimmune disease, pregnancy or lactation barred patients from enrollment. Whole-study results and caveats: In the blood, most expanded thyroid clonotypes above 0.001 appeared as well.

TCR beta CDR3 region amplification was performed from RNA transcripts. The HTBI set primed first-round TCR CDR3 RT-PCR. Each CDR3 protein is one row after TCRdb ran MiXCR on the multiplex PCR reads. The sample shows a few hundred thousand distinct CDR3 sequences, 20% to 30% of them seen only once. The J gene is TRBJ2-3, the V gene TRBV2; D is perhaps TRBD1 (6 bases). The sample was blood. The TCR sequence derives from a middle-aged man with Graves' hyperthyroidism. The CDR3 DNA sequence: TGTGCCAGCAGTAACAGGGCAAGCACAGATACGCAGTATTTT. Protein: CASSNRASTDTQYF. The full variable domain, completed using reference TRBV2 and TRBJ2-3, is EPEVTQTPSHQVTQMGQEVILRCVPISNHLYFYWYRQILGQKVEFLVSFYNNEISEKSEIFDDQFSVERPDGSNFTLKIRSTKLEDSAMYFCASSNRASTDTQYFGPGTRLTVL.